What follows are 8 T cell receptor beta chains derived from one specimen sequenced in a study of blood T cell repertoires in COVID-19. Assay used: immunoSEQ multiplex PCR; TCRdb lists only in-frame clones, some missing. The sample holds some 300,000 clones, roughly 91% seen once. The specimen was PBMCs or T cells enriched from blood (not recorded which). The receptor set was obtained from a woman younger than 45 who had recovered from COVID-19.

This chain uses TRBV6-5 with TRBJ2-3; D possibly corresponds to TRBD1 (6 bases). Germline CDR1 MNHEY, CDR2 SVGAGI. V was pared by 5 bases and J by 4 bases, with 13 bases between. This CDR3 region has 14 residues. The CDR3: CASSRIHRADTQYF. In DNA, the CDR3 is TGTGCCAGCAGTCGAATACACAGGGCAGATACGCAGTATTTT.

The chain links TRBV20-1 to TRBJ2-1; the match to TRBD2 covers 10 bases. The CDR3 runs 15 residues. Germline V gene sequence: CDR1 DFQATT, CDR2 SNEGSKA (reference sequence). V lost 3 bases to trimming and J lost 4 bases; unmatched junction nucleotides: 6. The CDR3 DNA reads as TGCAGTGCTAGTTTCGGACTAGCGGTATACAATGAGCAGTTCTTC. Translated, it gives CSASFGLAVYNEQFF.

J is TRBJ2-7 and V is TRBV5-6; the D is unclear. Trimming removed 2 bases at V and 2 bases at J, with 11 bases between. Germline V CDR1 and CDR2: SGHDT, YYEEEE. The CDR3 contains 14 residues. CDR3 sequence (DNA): TGTGCCAGCAGCTTTTTTTCCAGGACCTACGAGCAGTACTTC. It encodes CASSFFSRTYEQYF.

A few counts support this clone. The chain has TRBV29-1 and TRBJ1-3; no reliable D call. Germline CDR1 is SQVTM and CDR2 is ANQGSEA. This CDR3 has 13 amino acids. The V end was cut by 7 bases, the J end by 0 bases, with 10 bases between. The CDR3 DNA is TGCAGCGCCCGACGGAGCTCTGGAAACACCATATATTTT. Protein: CSARRSSGNTIYF.

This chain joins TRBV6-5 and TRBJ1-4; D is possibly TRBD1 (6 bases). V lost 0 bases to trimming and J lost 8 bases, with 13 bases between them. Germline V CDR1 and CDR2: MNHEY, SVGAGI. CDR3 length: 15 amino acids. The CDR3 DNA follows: TGTGCCAGCAGTTACTCTGGCAGGGGAAGCGAAAAACTGTTTTTT. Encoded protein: CASSYSGRGSEKLFF.

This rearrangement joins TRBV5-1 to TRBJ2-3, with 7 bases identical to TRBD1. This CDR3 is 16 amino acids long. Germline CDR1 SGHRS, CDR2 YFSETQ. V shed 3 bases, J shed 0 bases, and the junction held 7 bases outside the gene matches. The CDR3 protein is CASSSKGQSSTDTQYF. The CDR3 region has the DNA TGCGCCAGCAGCTCGAAGGGACAGTCTAGCACAGATACGCAGTATTTT. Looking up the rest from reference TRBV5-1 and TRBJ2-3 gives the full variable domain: KAGVTQTPRYLIKTRGQQVTLSCSPISGHRSVSWYQQTPGQGLQFLFEYFSETQRNKGNFPGRFSGRQFSNSRSEMNVSTLELGDSALYLCASSSKGQSSTDTQYFGPGTRLTVL.

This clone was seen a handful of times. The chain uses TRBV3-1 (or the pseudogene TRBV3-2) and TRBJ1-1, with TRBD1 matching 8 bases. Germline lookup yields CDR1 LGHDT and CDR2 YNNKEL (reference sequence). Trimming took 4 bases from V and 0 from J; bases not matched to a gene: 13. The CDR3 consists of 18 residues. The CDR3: CASSRDLGTGNMNTEAFF. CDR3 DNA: TGTGCCAGCAGCCGCGACTTAGGGACAGGCAACATGAACACTGAAGCTTTCTTT.

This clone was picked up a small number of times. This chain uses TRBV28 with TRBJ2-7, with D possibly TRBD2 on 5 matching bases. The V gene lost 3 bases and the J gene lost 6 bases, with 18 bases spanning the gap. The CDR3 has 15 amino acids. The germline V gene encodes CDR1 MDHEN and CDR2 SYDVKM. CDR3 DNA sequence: TGTGCCAGCAGTTTGCGGGCCAGCCCCCGGGGCGAGCAGTACTTC. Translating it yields CASSLRASPRGEQYF.